The entry below describes one T cell receptor (beta chain). Antigen specificity is unknown. At collection, donors were nominally healthy, but unrecorded immune exposures were probable. This entry is derived from a study of cytomegalovirus exposure and HLA in healthy donors. Study as a whole: The Caucasian-associated ancestry cluster held less than 85% of 300 to 450 genotyped donors. Overall study findings and caveats: Common viral pathogens were later found to be apparently linked to several of the most significant clusters. It was likely that a cluster of highly shared sequence variants was a sequencing artifact.

PCR employed 60 Vbeta and 13 Jbeta primers. The protocol was immunoSEQ multiplex PCR, while the TCRdb copy is restricted to in-frame clones and leaves out a portion. The table lists about 31,000 clones, around 87% of them singletons, with around 3% in the top ten. Germline V gene lookup returns CDR1 SNHLY and CDR2 FYNNEI. The germline V and J ends were trimmed by 7 bases and 7 bases, with 20 bases remaining between them. This CDR3 comprises 15 residues. Sequences were obtained from PBMCs. The receptor comes from a boy younger than 18 in good health and CMV-seronegative. V is TRBV2 and J is TRBJ1-5; TRBD1 is a possible D gene (6 bases). The CDR3 sequence is CASTQVGASGQPQHF. CDR3 nucleotides: TGTGCCAGCACCCAAGTGGGGGCCTCCGGGCAGCCCCAGCATTTT.